This T cell receptor (beta chain) was retrieved from a study of human T cells and chemical hapten exposure (dated by TCRdb to about 2021). General notes on the study: Libraries were pooled for sequencing, and variation in per-sample TCR yields was attributed mainly to small differences in library volumes within the pool. Both TCR alpha and TCR beta chains were sequenced from each blood RNA sample. This study followed changes in the peripheral blood TCR repertoire in vivo during primary and secondary sensitization of alopecia patients to the hapten diphenylcyclopropenone (DPC). On the study overall, not on this receptor specifically: DPC sensitization did not change the number of TCRs with a frequency above 1 in 1000, and there was no evidence of changes in global repertoire structure. Repeated subsampling changed both the strength of the expansion versus patch-test correlation and the threshold at which the correlation became significant.

On this clonotype itself: Its target antigen remains unknown. The input lacks base qualities; no much larger clone sits a single base away.

Total RNA was extracted from unfractionated whole blood that had been collected in Tempus Blood RNA tubes. A handful of healthy volunteers were used as TCR sequencing controls and were bled at day 0, 2 weeks and 6 weeks. The library relied on 5' RACE. The sequencing machine was an Illumina MiSeq. During library preparation, unique molecular identifiers were attached to individual cDNA molecules so that TCRs could be counted quantitatively and reproducibly. On the authors' methods: The median number of TCRs per sample was 95,638, ranging from about 20,000 to 690,600. V, J and CDR3 annotation of the TCR reads was carried out using the Decombinator software suite. Every sample was subsampled to the same number of TCRs (28,000) for the PS versus PT1 abundance plots. Expanded TCRs were defined as absent before sensitization and observed at least eight times at the 2-week time point. Starting from the raw public reads, TCRdb applied fastp trimming at Q25, assembled clones with MiXCR and retained in-frame beta chains. Rows matching on CDR3 protein sequence are summarized as one entry with the most common DNA and genes. TCRdb's processing, not the authors' own work, is the source of the V and J calls. For this sample the table gives about 81,000 distinct CDR3 sequences, of which more than 7.5% were detected only once. The ten largest clonotypes hold about 2.2% of the sample.

The sequence was obtained from a male donor in good health.

The CDR3 protein sequence reads: CASSRQAGGQENEQFF. The DNA sequence is as follows: TGTGCCAGCAGTCGACAAGCGGGAGGCCAGGAAAATGAGCAGTTCTTC. The rearrangement combines TRBV7-9 with TRBJ2-1, with 9 middle bases fitting TRBD2. CDR3 length: 16 amino acids, cysteine to phenylalanine. Only the CDR3 part of the read is kept: 48 bases, read in frame from the first base. CDR1 and CDR2 were assigned from the germline V gene (reference sequence) as SEHNR and FQNEAQ. V has 6 bases trimmed and J has 7 bases trimmed; junction bases matching no gene number 13.